This TCR beta chain was profiled in a study of blood T cell repertoires in COVID-19. Authors' methods: The authors estimated nucleated cell counts from reference gene primer amplification. Produced via immunoSEQ multiplex PCR; TCRdb's table is partial and in-frame only. V and J calls and clone size are copied from that table; D and trimming were computed from the DNA. This sample has approximately 80,000 clones, with roughly 88% found just once. Germline CDR1 GTSNPN, CDR2 SVGIG (reference sequence). V shed 2 bases and J shed 8 bases, with 12 bases lying between them. The CDR3 has 13 residues. The V and J genes are TRBV30 and TRBJ1-4; D is ambiguous. The sequence came from a human donor in a cohort sampled during active COVID-19. Sample: peripheral blood. CDR3 nucleotides: TGTGCCTGGAGTATTGGTCTAGCCGAAAAACTGTTTTTT. This gives the protein CAWSIGLAEKLFF.